Listed here is a single T cell receptor (beta chain). The antigen it recognizes is unknown. It has no much larger one-base neighbor in the sample; base qualities were not kept. TCRbeta CDR3 regions were amplified from genomic DNA by means of the immunoSEQ Assay, a bias-controlled multiplex PCR. Concerning the study's data processing: The number of nucleated cells in each sample was estimated by amplification of reference gene primers within the assay. To quantify the absolute abundance of each unique TCRbeta CDR3 rearrangement, sequence reads were collapsed and filtered. For each sample, productive Simpson clonality was calculated as the square root of Simpson's diversity index over productive rearrangements. The clones in this table, taken by TCRdb from immuneACCESS, are in-frame only. Not every clone is retained; where verified, under half of the shortfall comes from an unresolved V gene, and the cause of the rest is unknown. That table furnishes V, J and clone size, whereas the DNA furnished D and trimming. The sample profile shows about 280,000 clones; approximately 86% of them were found once. The ten largest clonotypes hold about 2.2% of the sample.

Another Seattle source contributed samples from volunteer blood donors who had recovered from COVID-19. Collaborating institutions collected whole blood in K2EDTA tubes following their own protocols. For TCRbeta analysis, collaborators shipped samples in one of three forms: frozen whole blood, isolated PBMCs, or DNA extracted from either of those sample types. Including the terminal cysteine and phenylalanine, the CDR3 comprises 13 residues. Only the CDR3 DNA stays, 39 bases, in frame from base 1. Taken from the germline V gene (reference sequence), the CDR1 and CDR2 loops are DFQATT and SNEGSKA. V is cut back by 3 bases and J by 5 bases, with 3 bases in the junction unmatched. The data stem from a study of blood T cell repertoires in COVID-19 (dated by TCRdb to the early 2020s). In the study overall: The collaborator samples originated in the United States, Italy and Spain and spanned the acute and convalescent phases of COVID-19. The material from the prospective study consisted of cDNA or gDNA derived from T cells, B-cell-depleted T cells, or PBMCs. Deeply sampled blood TCRbeta repertoires from subjects exposed to, actively infected with, or recovered from COVID-19 were included in the dataset. The repertoires were released in a freely available public database intended as a resource for research on the immune response to SARS-CoV-2. Samples were obtained from the ongoing ImmuneRACE study (first 160 participants) and from approximately 1,200 subjects provided by 6 global collaborators. Sample metadata almost always included a de-identified subject ID, COVID-19 status, age in years and sex. Where available, HLA class I and class II types were taken from metadata supplied by the sample provider and were not determined by assay-based typing. What the work shows at the level of the full study, not this receptor alone: Clinical and demographic metadata were provided uncurated, with the amount varying by source and participant.

Sequenced: peripheral blood. The chain is encoded by TRBV20-1 joined to TRBJ1-1, and 10 bases in between align with TRBD1. The source is a woman in her twenties or thirties who had recovered from COVID-19. The bases read TGCAGTGCTAGTAGGACAGGGGGAACTGAAGCTTTCTTT. Translation gives CSASRTGGTEAFF.